This entry lists 8 T cell receptor beta chains sequenced from one sample in a study of cytomegalovirus exposure and HLA in healthy donors. The assay was immunoSEQ multiplex PCR, and TCRdb's table has in-frame clones only and misses some. The sample holds 220,000 or so clones; 65% to 85% are singletons and the top ten take over 11%. Sequenced input: PBMCs. The source is a woman aged 30 to 39 in good health and CMV-seropositive.

As regards this clone: Mismatch with germline at one junction end may stem from a read error. The V gene is TRBV7-7, the J gene TRBJ2-6; D remains ambiguous. The V gene's germline CDR1 is SSHAT and CDR2 FNYEAQ (reference sequence). CDR3 length equals 14 residues. The CDR3 loop is CASSLELGANVLTF. CDR3 DNA sequence: TGTGCTAGCAGCTTAGAATTGGGGGCCAACGTCCTGACTTTC.

V and J are TRBV7-3 and TRBJ2-5, with D perhaps given as TRBD1 or TRBD2 (6 bases each). Trimming took off 0 bases at V and 2 bases at J, with 10 bases between the two ends. The CDR3 runs 15 residues. Germline lookup yields CDR1 SGHTA and CDR2 FQGTGA. The CDR3 sequence: CASSLTGGTQETQYF. In DNA form, the CDR3 reads TGTGCCAGCAGCTTAACCGGCGGGACACAAGAGACCCAGTACTTC.

The chain recombines TRBV7-2 with TRBJ1-2; 9 bases line up with TRBD1. This CDR3 region has 15 residues. V was clipped by 3 bases and J by 8 bases; unmatched bases: 10. Germline V lookup: CDR1 SGHTA, CDR2 FQGNSA. CDR3 sequence (DNA): TGTGCCAGCAGCTTGGGCTCCGGGACAGGGAGCGGCTACACCTTC. Encoded protein: CASSLGSGTGSGYTF.

The chain links TRBV6-5 to TRBJ2-1, with TRBD1 matching 7 bases. The CDR3 is 13 residues long. CDR1 and CDR2 (germline): MNHEY, SVGAGI. The V segment lost 6 bases and the J segment 8 bases; nucleotides outside the gene matches: 7. Here the CDR3 reads CASSRDSIYEQFF. The CDR3 DNA sequence: TGTGCCAGCAGCCGGGACAGCATCTATGAGCAGTTCTTC.

The table lists this clone with a few counts. The sample has other DNA sequences that encode this CDR3 too. The chain joins TRBV2 to TRBJ1-5; D is possibly TRBD1 (6 bases). V lost 4 bases to trimming and J lost 6 bases, with 13 bases between them. This CDR3 comprises 14 residues. CDR1 and CDR2 from the germline V gene are SNHLY and FYNNEI. The CDR3 DNA reads TGTGCCAGCAGTGGACCCGGGGGCGGTCAGCCCCAGCATTTT. Its protein is CASSGPGGGQPQHF. Full variable domain (remainder filled in from reference TRBV2 and TRBJ1-5): EPEVTQTPSHQVTQMGQEVILRCVPISNHLYFYWYRQILGQKVEFLVSFYNNEISEKSEIFDDQFSVERPDGSNFTLKIRSTKLEDSAMYFCASSGPGGGQPQHFGDGTRLSIL.

V usage is TRBV5-1 and J usage is TRBJ2-7, with D tentatively TRBD1 or TRBD2 (5 bases each). CDR1 and CDR2 from the germline V gene are SGHRS and YFSETQ. The CDR3 length is 13 residues. Trimming pared 4 bases from V and 2 bases from J, leaving 10 bases between. The CDR3 sequence is CASSPRDPYEQYF. The CDR3 DNA sequence: TGCGCCAGCAGCCCCCGGGACCCCTACGAGCAGTACTTC.

The DNA of the CDR3 is TGTGCCAGCAGCCGTGACCGGAGGACTGAAGCTTTCTTT. Residues: CASSRDRRTEAFF. The chain recombines TRBV6-5 with TRBJ1-1; unclear D gene. V was cut by 6 bases and J by 5 bases, with 13 bases left in between. CDR1 is MNHEY, CDR2 SVGAGI, per germline. This CDR3 spans 13 amino acids.

This clone has just a few counts. This chain joins TRBV7-9 and TRBJ2-2, with D uncertain. The V gene lost 4 bases and the J gene lost 2 bases, with 8 bases spanning the gap. The CDR3 consists of 14 residues. Germline lookup yields CDR1 SEHNR and CDR2 FQNEAQ (reference sequence). CDR3 in DNA: TGTGCCAGCAGCTCTAGAGAAAACACCGGGGAGCTGTTTTTT. It is translated as CASSSRENTGELFF.